This paragraph covers one T cell receptor (beta chain) sequence. It has no known antigen specificity. There are no base qualities to consult, and no much larger clone falls within one base. Each depressed patient was pairwise matched to a non-depressed control for sex, age, current smoking status and body mass index. Every participant was of European descent. A DSM-IV diagnosis of major depressive disorder and a Hamilton Rating Scale for Depression score of at least 18 were present in all patients. For at least 8 weeks before enrollment, patients had taken no psychiatric medication of any kind, antidepressants included. Depression severity ranging from moderate to severe was represented among patients. Major medical conditions, Axis I/II comorbidities, regular medication or illicit drug use, and drinking over 100 g alcohol a week were all grounds for excluding any participant. From each participant, around 29 ml of peripheral blood was collected into EDTA tubes. Magnetic negative selection with the BD IMag Human CD4 T Lymphocyte Enrichment Set was used to purify CD4+ T cells from thawed PBMCs. Flow cytometry confirmed that the CD4+ enrichment method typically gave approximately 95% purity. A subgroup of roughly 5 case-control pairs, selected blind to chemokine receptor expression and flow-cytometric repertoire skewing results, was subjected to TCRbeta sequencing. All blood samples were collected in the morning at 8:00 a.m., and PBMCs were isolated by Ficoll-Hypaque gradient centrifugation. PBMCs were cryopreserved by gradual cooling to -80°C and stored in liquid nitrogen until assayed.

CDR1 and CDR2 were assigned from the germline V gene as MNHNS and SASEGT. Trimming removed 7 bases from V and 5 bases from J; the gene matches leave 5 bases unexplained. Reading from cysteine to phenylalanine, the CDR3 counts 13 amino acids. The DNA shown is the 39-base CDR3, in frame from base 1. The Qiagen DNeasy Blood and Tissue Kit was used to extract total genomic DNA from the purified CD4+ T cells. The TCRbeta CDR3 region, defined according to IMGT, was amplified and sequenced using immunoSEQ immunosequencing protocols. In the authors' own workflow: Preprocessing of raw sequence data for PCR and sequencing error correction was performed by the immunoSEQ service. Data were loaded into the immunoSEQ Analyzer and further analyzed with VDJtools v1.0.7. The paired Wilcoxon signed-rank test was applied to assess differences between patients and controls. Drawn from immuneACCESS, this table holds only the in-frame rearrangements with V and J called that TCRdb kept. Clones are partly lost; checked studies trace under half to an unresolved V gene and leave the rest unexplained. That table gives V, J and clone size, and the DNA gave D and trimming. The table for this sample lists more than 10,000 clones; approximately 91% of them were counted only once. In total, the top ten clones hold about 0.8% of the sample.

The data originate from a study of untreated major depressive disorder (dated by TCRdb to 2017 to 2018). General notes on the study: This cross-sectional case-control study compared T cell phenotype and TCR repertoire between antidepressant-free major depressive disorder patients and individually matched non-depressed controls. Sequencing followed up flow-cytometry Vbeta 5.1, Vbeta 11 and Vbeta 22 usage differences observed in the whole cohort.

Broader findings and caveats from the paper: In every sequenced subject, all of the top five TRBV05-01 clones were private clones. Sequencing confirmed higher TRBV05-01 (Vbeta 5.1) usage among CD4+ T cells of depressed patients than controls, with p = 0.040 in a one-tailed test. For the sequencing comparisons, one-tailed planned tests were applied to only three preselected Vbeta families. In the sequencing data, TRBV25-01 and TRBV02-01 usage was found to follow the flow-cytometry pattern, although statistical significance was not reached. Because of strict matching and exclusion criteria, the study sample was comparatively small, which limits how generalizable the findings are.

The chain is made from TRBV6-1 and TRBJ1-5; 7 bases in between match TRBD1. Specimen: CD4+ T cells from PBMCs. The origin of this receptor is a man aged 30 to 39 with major depressive disorder. The CDR3 region: CASMGQTHQPQHF. The sequence in DNA is TGTGCCAGCATGGGACAGACTCATCAGCCCCAGCATTTT.